A single sample gave rise to the 23 T cell receptor beta chains below, sequenced in a study of cytomegalovirus exposure and HLA in healthy donors. Vbeta (60) and Jbeta (13) primers were used in the PCR. The assay was immunoSEQ multiplex PCR, and TCRdb's table has in-frame clones only and misses some. The data show some 160,000 clones, roughly 80% seen once. Specimen: PBMCs. Receptor source: a male donor in good health and CMV-seropositive.

This clone occurred once. CDR3 sequence: CASSSPSYEQYF. CDR3 coding DNA: TGTGCCAGCAGTTCTCCCTCCTACGAGCAGTACTTC. The genes are TRBV27 and TRBJ2-7; D remains unclear. Per germline, CDR1 MNHEY and CDR2 SMNVEV (reference sequence). The V gene lost 4 bases and the J gene lost 0 bases, with 4 bases spanning the gap. The CDR3 is 12 amino acids.

This chain uses TRBV11-3 with TRBJ2-7; TRBD2 aligns across 8 bases. After removal of 2 bases from V and 4 bases from J, the junction contained 7 bases not matched to a gene. The CDR3 totals 15 residues. Per the germline V gene, CDR1 is SGHNT and CDR2 is YENEEA. In DNA form, the CDR3 reads TGTGCCAGCAGCTTAACTAGCGGCTTATCTTACGAGCAGTACTTC. This codes for CASSLTSGLSYEQYF.

This clone appeared a few times. The CDR3 loop reads CASSTRDRRLGGYTF. The CDR3 DNA follows: TGTGCCAGCAGTACCCGGGACAGACGTCTGGGTGGCTACACCTTC. The chain recombines TRBV27 with TRBJ1-2; TRBD1 aligns across 7 bases. This CDR3 is 15 amino acids long. V lost 5 bases to trimming and J lost 7 bases; unmatched junction nucleotides: 13. Germline CDR1 and CDR2: MNHEY and SMNVEV (reference sequence).

This sequence joins TRBV9 and TRBJ2-7; D perhaps matches TRBD1 (5 bases). This CDR3 has 15 amino acids. V lost 4 bases and J 1 base, leaving 15 bases between the germline ends. Germline loops: CDR1 SGDLS, CDR2 YYNGEE. The CDR3 DNA sequence: TGTGCCAGCAGCCCTCAGGGTCACCCGTCCTACGAGCAGTACTTC. This codes for CASSPQGHPSYEQYF.

The chain carries TRBV9 and TRBJ2-3; 15 positions match TRBD2. The germline CDR1 and CDR2 sequences are SGDLS and YYNGEE. V shed 7 bases, J shed 3 bases, and the junction held 6 bases outside the gene matches. This CDR3 contains 16 residues. DNA for the CDR3: TGTGCCAGCTCCGGGACTAGCGGGAGGTTGACAGATACGCAGTATTTT. Residues: CASSGTSGRLTDTQYF.

The V gene is TRBV6-6, the J gene TRBJ1-1, with D maybe TRBD1 (5 bases). Germline values: CDR1 MNHNY, CDR2 SVGAGI (reference sequence). This CDR3 is 14 amino acids long. V lost 0 bases to trimming and J lost 10 bases, with 15 bases between them. The CDR3 DNA sequence: TGTGCCAGCAGTTACTCGGGGCCGGGTTCTGCAGCTTTCTTT. This codes for CASSYSGPGSAAFF.

With respect to this clone: The junction does not match germline at one end; this may be a read error. The chain employs TRBV7-2 and TRBJ2-4, with D maybe TRBD2 (5 bases). The CDR3 has 15 amino acids. Germline values: CDR1 SGHTA, CDR2 FQGNSA. The CDR3 is CASSRGWGTKNSQYF. The CDR3 coding sequence is TGTGCCAGCAGTCGAGGGTGGGGTACCAAAAACAGTCAGTACTTC. Drawing the rest from reference TRBV7-2 and TRBJ2-4, the complete variable domain is GAGVSQSPSNKVTEKGKDVELRCDPISGHTALYWYRQSLGQGLEFLIYFQGNSAPDKSGLPSDRFSAERTGGSVSTLTIQRTQQEDSAVYLCASSRGWGTKNSQYFGAGTRLSVL.

This chain connects TRBV19 to TRBJ1-5; 7 bases are a match to TRBD1. Trimming at V came to 3 bases and at J to 4 bases, leaving 3 bases not matched to a gene. The germline V gene encodes CDR1 LNHDA and CDR2 SQIVND (reference sequence). The CDR3 has 14 residues. CDR3 in amino acids: CASSIGTVNQPQHF. CDR3 sequence (DNA): TGTGCCAGTAGTATCGGGACAGTTAATCAGCCCCAGCATTTT.

The rearrangement uses TRBV6-5 and TRBJ1-6; a possible D gene is TRBD1 (5 bases). The CDR3 consists of 16 residues. CDR1 MNHEY and CDR2 SVGAGI come from the germline V gene. V gave up 0 bases and J gave up 5 bases, with 11 bases separating them. The CDR3 loop is CASSYSTAGNNSPLHF. The DNA of the CDR3 is TGTGCCAGCAGTTACTCGACCGCAGGGAATAATTCACCCCTCCACTTT.

The CDR3 loop reads CASSLGSGGSSPLHF. The CDR3 DNA is TGTGCCAGCAGCTTAGGTTCGGGGGGAAGTTCACCCCTCCACTTT. The chain employs TRBV7-9 and TRBJ1-6; D might be TRBD1 (5 bases). Between the trimmed V and J ends, which lost 1 base and 9 bases, there was a span of 13 bases. The CDR3 runs to 15 residues. Germline lookup yields CDR1 SEHNR and CDR2 FQNEAQ (reference sequence). The full variable domain, with the rest looked up from reference TRBV7-9 and TRBJ1-6, is DTGVSQNPRHKITKRGQNVTFRCDPISEHNRLYWYRQTLGQGPEFLTYFQNEAQLEKSRLLSDRFSAERPKGSFSTLEIQRTEQGDSAMYLCASSLGSGGSSPLHFGNGTRLTVT.

This rearrangement joins TRBV6-5 to TRBJ1-2; D is possibly TRBD1 (5 bases). Trimming took off 8 bases at V and 0 bases at J, with 16 bases between the two ends. This CDR3 comprises 15 residues. The germline V gene has CDR1 MNHEY and CDR2 SVGAGI. The CDR3 DNA follows: TGTGCCAGCTCCACCGGGACTCAAGCTAACTATGGCTACACCTTC. Its protein is CASSTGTQANYGYTF.

The chain recombines TRBV15 with TRBJ2-1; D is uncertain. The germline V gene encodes CDR1 LNHNV and CDR2 YYDKDF (reference sequence). Trimming took 9 bases from V and 2 from J, leaving 11 bases between them. CDR3 length equals 13 residues. The CDR3, as DNA: TGTGCCACGGCTGGCGGTACCTACAATGAGCAGTTCTTC. This sequence encodes CATAGGTYNEQFF.

The chain joins TRBV6-5 to TRBJ1-1; D possibly corresponds to TRBD1 (6 bases). The germline CDR1 and CDR2 sequences are MNHEY and SVGAGI. Trimming left V 2 bases short and J 7 bases short, with 17 bases between. The CDR3 totals 15 residues. The CDR3 DNA is TGTGCCAGCAGTTACGGTTCCGTGGGGGCGATTGAAGCTTTCTTT. Translating gives CASSYGSVGAIEAFF.

The chain combines TRBV18 with TRBJ1-1; D is perhaps TRBD1 (5 bases). Germline-derived CDR1 and CDR2 are KGHSH and LQKENI. V was clipped by 3 bases and J by 6 bases, with 14 bases between them. The CDR3 is 14 residues long. The CDR3 DNA follows: TGTGCCAGCTCACCCCAGGGCGCGATCCCTGAAGCTTTCTTT. This encodes CASSPQGAIPEAFF.

The rearrangement uses TRBV7-2 and TRBJ2-7; TRBD2 matches at 13 bases. Trimming cost V 3 bases and J 4 bases; bases outside gene matches: 6. This CDR3 is 16 amino acids long. Germline CDR1 is SGHTA and CDR2 is FQGNSA. CDR3 amino acids: CASSFPGTSGVYEQYF. The CDR3 bases are TGTGCCAGCAGCTTTCCAGGGACTAGCGGGGTTTACGAGCAGTACTTC.

CDR3 sequence reads: CASSVAPMGGATEAFF. In DNA form, the CDR3 reads TGTGCCAGCAGCGTAGCTCCGATGGGGGGGGCTACTGAAGCTTTCTTT. This sequence joins TRBV9 and TRBJ1-1; D is possibly TRBD1 (6 bases). This CDR3 region has 16 residues. Germline lookup yields CDR1 SGDLS and CDR2 YYNGEE. V shed 0 bases and J shed 5 bases, with 17 bases lying between them.

This chain links TRBV19 with TRBJ2-3; D uncertain. Germline CDR1 reads LNHDA; CDR2 reads SQIVND (reference sequence). V was pared by 4 bases and J by 2 bases, with 13 bases between. The CDR3 consists of 15 residues. CDR3 sequence: CASSRNSQTTDTQYF. Written as DNA, the CDR3 is TGTGCCAGTAGTAGAAACAGCCAAACCACAGATACGCAGTATTTT. Variable domain in full (rest from reference TRBV19 and TRBJ2-3): DGGITQSPKYLFRKEGQNVTLSCEQNLNHDAMYWYRQDPGQGLRLIYYSQIVNDFQKGDIAEGYSVSREKKESFPLTVTSAQKNPTAFYLCASSRNSQTTDTQYFGPGTRLTVL.

This clone was seen only a few times. The chain couples TRBV5-1 to TRBJ1-1; D is unresolved. Germline V lookup: CDR1 SGHRS, CDR2 YFSETQ. V was pared by 1 base and J by 6 bases, with 10 bases between. The CDR3 consists of 13 residues. The CDR3, as DNA: TGCGCCAGCAGCTTGAACCCCGGGGCTGAAGCTTTCTTT. This translates into CASSLNPGAEAFF.

V gene TRBV10-3 combines with J gene TRBJ2-4; D remains unclear. Per germline, CDR1 ENHRY and CDR2 SYGVKD. Trimming took 3 bases from V and 8 from J, leaving 14 bases between them. The CDR3 sequence is 14 residues long. The DNA of the CDR3 is TGTGCCATCAGTGATTCGAGAGCTACAGACATTCAGTACTTC. Translated: CAISDSRATDIQYF.

This clone was seen a single time. The rearrangement links TRBV28 to TRBJ1-1, with D unclear. The CDR3 is 13 residues long. CDR1 is MDHEN and CDR2 is SYDVKM in the germline V gene. V lost 7 bases to trimming and J lost 4 bases, with 13 bases between them. CDR3 loop: CASTFPPGTEAFF. The CDR3 DNA reads as TGTGCCAGCACCTTCCCCCCGGGCACTGAAGCTTTCTTT.

The chain joins TRBV6-5 to TRBJ1-1; tentatively, D is TRBD1 (6 bases). Germline values: CDR1 MNHEY, CDR2 SVGAGI. This CDR3 is built from 13 residues. Deletions cut 4 bases from V and 3 bases from J, with 9 bases between. The CDR3 is CASSSYRDTEAFF. In DNA, the CDR3 is TGTGCCAGCAGTTCCTACAGGGACACTGAAGCTTTCTTT.

The chain combines TRBV4-3 with TRBJ2-1; a weak D match, TRBD2 (6 bases). The germline gives CDR1 LGHNA, CDR2 YSLEER. With 0 bases removed from V and 5 bases from J, the gap between germline ends came to 11 bases. This CDR3 is built from 15 residues. As DNA, the CDR3 is TGCGCCAGCAGCCAAGAAGGACTAATGCACAATGAGCAGTTCTTC. This codes for CASSQEGLMHNEQFF.

This chain links TRBV7-8 with TRBJ2-2; 7 bases are shared with TRBD2. Germline CDR1 reads SGHVS; CDR2 reads FQNEAQ. The CDR3 spans 15 residues. J lost 6 bases, V lost 1 base, and 5 bases had no gene match. The CDR3: CASSLVGLAAGELFF. The CDR3 DNA reads as TGTGCCAGCAGCTTAGTAGGGCTAGCGGCCGGGGAGCTGTTTTTT.